These 9 T cell receptor beta chains were all obtained from the same sample, sequenced in a study of beta chain features in type 1 diabetes. The study, taken as a whole, reports: In every one of the four CD4+ subsets, TCRB CDR3s were moderately but significantly shorter in Type 1 diabetes patients.

Their antigens remain unidentified. TCRB transcripts that were expressed got sequenced, as all of the isolated RNA had been reverse transcribed. Here immunoSEQ multiplex PCR was the method, and the copy in TCRdb shows in-frame clones only, minus some. The sample contains more than 300,000 clones, roughly a tenth of which appear only once. The source material was central memory CD4+ T cells from blood. These TCRs come from a man younger than 40 with type 1 diabetes.

This clone was counted many times. An end of the junction differs from the germline gene, which may be a read error. The chain employs TRBV19 and TRBJ2-1; D may be TRBD1 (6 bases). From germline, CDR1 is LNHDA and CDR2 SQIVND (reference sequence). The CDR3 covers 11 residues. The DNA of the CDR3 is TGTGCCAGTAGTGCCCGGGACAATCCCCTCTTC. It codes for CASSARDNPLF.

This clone showed up just a few times. J is TRBJ1-2 and V is TRBV7-9; TRBD1 is a possible D gene (5 bases). The length of the CDR3 is 14 residues. Deletions cut 8 bases from V and 4 bases from J, with 17 bases between. CDR1 is SEHNR and CDR2 is FQNEAQ in the germline V gene (reference sequence). CDR3 nucleotides: TGTGCCAGCTCGCCGACAGCAAGCTTCTATGGCTACACCTTC. Translating gives CASSPTASFYGYTF.

V and J are TRBV19 and TRBJ2-5; D uncertain. The CDR3 sequence is 14 residues long. CDR1 is LNHDA and CDR2 is SQIVND in the germline V gene (reference sequence). Trimming removed 6 bases from V and 4 bases from J, with 15 bases in between. CDR3 DNA: TGTGCCAGTAGCCCCGGTCGACGAGGAGAGACCCAGTACTTC. Its protein is CASSPGRRGETQYF.

This clone showed up just a few times. V is TRBV6-5 and J is TRBJ2-7, with D perhaps matching TRBD2 (5 bases). Trimming stripped 5 bases from V and 3 bases from J, with 11 bases between. The CDR3 is 13 amino acids. In germline, CDR1 is MNHEY, CDR2 SVGAGI. This chain's CDR3 is CASSISGFYEQYF. As DNA, the CDR3 is TGTGCCAGCAGTATTTCGGGGTTCTACGAGCAGTACTTC.

The V and J genes are TRBV5-4 and TRBJ2-1; a possible D gene is TRBD2 (6 bases). Per germline, CDR1 SGHNT and CDR2 YYREEE (reference sequence). The CDR3 length is 16 residues. V was pared by 0 bases and J by 2 bases, with 12 bases between. The CDR3 loop is CASSLDAGSTYNEQFF. CDR3 DNA sequence: TGTGCCAGCAGCTTGGACGCGGGGTCTACCTACAATGAGCAGTTCTTC. The whole variable domain, remainder taken from reference TRBV5-4 and TRBJ2-1, is ETGVTQSPTHLIKTRGQQVTLRCSSQSGHNTVSWYQQALGQGPQFIFQYYREEENGRGNFPPRFSGLQFPNYSSELNVNALELDDSALYLCASSLDAGSTYNEQFFGPGTRLTVL.

This clone came up a few times. The V call is TRBV4-1, the J call TRBJ2-5; the D gene could be TRBD1 or TRBD2 (7 bases each). This CDR3 has 16 amino acids. Trimming stripped 8 bases from V and 4 bases from J, with 23 bases between. The germline CDR1 and CDR2 sequences are MGHRA and YSYEKL. The CDR3: CASGRGLGQGGETQYF. The DNA for the CDR3 is TGCGCCAGCGGGCGGGGGCTTGGGCAGGGGGGAGAGACCCAGTACTTC.

This clone was seen a few times. The gene calls are TRBV7-2 and TRBJ2-5; 8 positions match TRBD1. Germline V gene sequence: CDR1 SGHTA, CDR2 FQGNSA. This CDR3 is 14 amino acids long. Losses at the gene ends were 5 bases for V and 2 bases for J; bases not matched to a gene: 4. CDR3 nucleotide sequence: TGTGCCAGCAGCCCTGGGACAGGTCAAGAGACCCAGTACTTC. Protein product: CASSPGTGQETQYF.

The chain employs TRBV30 and TRBJ1-5; 7 bases line up with TRBD1. J lost 6 bases, V lost 3 bases, and 11 bases had no gene match. Germline V gene lookup returns CDR1 GTSNPN and CDR2 SVGIG (reference sequence). CDR3 length equals 15 residues. This CDR3 reads CAWSGPAEGAQPQHF. CDR3 in DNA: TGTGCCTGGAGCGGACCCGCAGAGGGGGCTCAGCCCCAGCATTTT.

This clone was seen a handful of times. This chain joins TRBV7-3 and TRBJ2-1, with D unclear. Trimming left V 3 bases short and J 1 base short, with 10 bases between. This CDR3 region has 15 residues. Looked up from germline, CDR1 is SGHTA and CDR2 is FQGTGA. The CDR3 nucleotides are TGTGCCAGCAGCTTGAGCTCTGTTTCCTACAATGAGCAGTTCTTC. Amino acids: CASSLSSVSYNEQFF. Drawing the rest from reference TRBV7-3 and TRBJ2-1, the complete variable domain is GAGVSQTPSNKVTEKGKYVELRCDPISGHTALYWYRQSLGQGPEFLIYFQGTGAADDSGLPNDRFFAVRPEGSVSTLKIQRTERGDSAVYLCASSLSSVSYNEQFFGPGTRLTVL.